A single sample is the source of the 23 T cell receptor beta chains below, sequenced in a study of cytomegalovirus exposure and HLA in healthy donors. 60 Vbeta and 13 Jbeta primers were used in PCR. Assay: immunoSEQ multiplex PCR; the TCRdb copy retains only in-frame clones and omits some. The sample includes 150,000 to 200,000 clones, 77% of them seen just once. The sequencing input was PBMCs. The receptors shown here come from a woman aged 25 to 39 in good health and CMV-seronegative.

V is TRBV6-6 and J is TRBJ2-7; TRBD1 matches 7 bases. The V gene end was trimmed by 4 bases and the J gene end by 7 bases; junction bases not matched to a gene: 4. The CDR3 loop spans 12 amino acids. Germline lookup yields CDR1 MNHNY and CDR2 SVGAGI (reference sequence). CDR3 DNA sequence: TGTGCCAGCAGTTTGACAGGGTATGAGCAGTACTTC. As protein: CASSLTGYEQYF.

V is TRBV4-3 and J is TRBJ2-1; 13 nucleotides agree with TRBD2. The J segment lost 13 bases and the V segment lost 3 bases, leaving 3 bases of the junction unmatched. This CDR3 is built from 13 residues. CDR1 and CDR2 (germline): LGHNA, YSLEER. The CDR3 nucleotides read TGCGCCAGCAGCCACGGACTAGCGGGAGATCAGTTCTTC. This sequence encodes CASSHGLAGDQFF.

V gene TRBV5-4 combines with J gene TRBJ2-3, with 9 bases matching TRBD2. CDR3 size: 15 residues. CDR1 SGHNT and CDR2 YYREEE come from the germline V gene (reference sequence). The trim removed 2 bases at V and 5 bases at J, leaving 6 bases unmatched. The CDR3 sequence: CASSLGSGGRDTQYF. CDR3 bases: TGTGCCAGCAGCTTAGGTAGCGGGGGAAGAGATACGCAGTATTTT.

The chain couples TRBV7-6 to TRBJ2-5; TRBD2 agrees at 8 bases. The V gene end was trimmed by 5 bases and the J gene end by 3 bases; junction bases not matched to a gene: 2. CDR1 SGHVS and CDR2 FNYEAQ come from the germline V gene. The CDR3 has 13 residues. This CDR3 is CASSQGLEETQYF. CDR3 DNA: TGTGCCAGCAGCCAGGGACTAGAAGAGACCCAGTACTTC.

The rearrangement uses TRBV29-1 and TRBJ2-2; TRBD2 agrees at 11 bases. The trim removed 7 bases at V and 8 bases at J, leaving 9 bases unmatched. The CDR3 runs 14 residues. Germline CDR1 SQVTM, CDR2 ANQGSEA. CDR3 coding DNA: TGCAGCGCTGTAGCGGGAGGGCCGGGAGGGGAGCTGTTTTTT. Its protein product is CSAVAGGPGGELFF.

CDR3 in DNA: TGTGCCAGCAGTTTGGGTACCGGGACAGGGGGCATCCTTAGCAATCAGCCCCAGCATTTT. This gives the protein CASSLGTGTGGILSNQPQHF. V gene TRBV28 combines with J gene TRBJ1-5, with 12 bases identical to TRBD1. Per germline, CDR1 MDHEN and CDR2 SYDVKM. V dropped 3 bases and J dropped 0; count of bases not matched to a gene: 12. The CDR3 totals 20 residues.

The chain employs TRBV19 and TRBJ2-2, with D perhaps matching TRBD1 (5 bases). This CDR3 has 14 amino acids. The germline V and J ends were trimmed by 6 bases and 6 bases, with 14 bases remaining between them. Germline loops: CDR1 LNHDA, CDR2 SQIVND (reference sequence). The CDR3 DNA follows: TGTGCCAGTAGACCAGGTTGGGGCGCCGGGGAGCTGTTTTTT. Its protein product is CASRPGWGAGELFF.

The V call is TRBV15, the J call TRBJ2-5, with 9 positions matching TRBD1. Near its end, the DNA agrees better with TRBJ2-7, so the J call may be wrong. The CDR3 spans 14 residues. Germline V lookup: CDR1 LNHNV, CDR2 YYDKDF (reference sequence). CDR3 sequence: CATSTRTGVYEQYF. In DNA form, the CDR3 reads TGTGCCACCAGCACACGGACAGGGGTCTACGAGCAGTACTTC.

The chain joins TRBV5-1 to TRBJ2-1; D perhaps matches TRBD1 (5 bases). V was pared by 2 bases and J by 5 bases, with 11 bases between. Looked up from germline, CDR1 is SGHRS and CDR2 is YFSETQ. This CDR3 contains 14 residues. CDR3 DNA: TGCGCCAGCAGCTTCGGGCAGGGCCACAATGAGCAGTTCTTC. This gives the protein CASSFGQGHNEQFF.

The chain carries TRBV6-1 and TRBJ1-6, with D unclear. Trimming cost V 5 bases and J 14 bases, with 13 bases left between them. The CDR3 loop spans 12 amino acids. Germline V lookup: CDR1 MNHNS, CDR2 SASEGT. CDR3 in amino acids: CASSFEQGALHF. CDR3 coding DNA: TGTGCCAGCAGTTTCGAACAAGGAGCCCTCCACTTT.

The genes are TRBV5-8 and TRBJ2-3, with D perhaps matching TRBD2 (6 bases). The CDR3 totals 16 residues. Germline CDR1 SGHTS, CDR2 YDEGEE. The V and J ends lost 2 bases and 2 bases respectively, with 15 bases between them. This CDR3 reads CASSFGRDSNTDTQYF. The CDR3 coding sequence is TGTGCCAGCAGCTTTGGCAGGGACTCCAACACAGATACGCAGTATTTT.

This clone has just a few counts. The rearrangement links TRBV19 to TRBJ1-6; D perhaps matches TRBD1 (5 bases). V was cut by 7 bases and J by 5 bases, with 15 bases left in between. This CDR3 has 15 residues. Germline values: CDR1 LNHDA, CDR2 SQIVND (reference sequence). The CDR3 loop reads CASNWEVGHNSPLHF. In nucleotides, the CDR3 is TGTGCCAGTAATTGGGAGGTGGGACATAATTCACCCCTCCACTTT.

This clone was picked up a small number of times. CDR3 bases: TGTGCCAGCAGTTTCCCGGGATTGAACACTGAAGCTTTCTTT. This codes for CASSFPGLNTEAFF. The rearrangement links TRBV28 to TRBJ1-1; D unclear. The CDR3 extends over 14 amino acids. In germline, CDR1 is MDHEN, CDR2 SYDVKM. Trimming removed 3 bases at V and 0 bases at J, with 8 bases between.

The chain has TRBV6-6 and TRBJ2-3; a weak D match, TRBD2 (5 bases). The V end was cut by 7 bases, the J end by 3 bases, with 14 bases between. The length of the CDR3 is 14 residues. Looked up from germline, CDR1 is MNHNY and CDR2 is SVGAGI (reference sequence). The CDR3 here is CASKWGAPTDTQYF. CDR3 sequence (DNA): TGTGCCAGCAAGTGGGGAGCGCCTACAGATACGCAGTATTTT.

The V gene is TRBV5-1, the J gene TRBJ1-5, with 9 nucleotides matching TRBD1. The CDR3 runs 15 residues. Germline trimming cut 0 bases from V and 4 bases from J; bases unmatched to any gene: 2. The germline V gene encodes CDR1 SGHRS and CDR2 YFSETQ. This chain's CDR3 is CASSLGDRENQPQHF. In nucleotides, the CDR3 is TGCGCCAGCAGCTTGGGGGACAGGGAAAATCAGCCCCAGCATTTT.

The CDR3 region has the DNA TGTGCCAGCAGGCCGGCCCGGGGCGAGCAGTACTTC. Its translation is CASRPARGEQYF. The chain couples TRBV6-5 to TRBJ2-7, with D possibly being TRBD2 (5 bases). The germline V and J ends were trimmed by 6 bases and 6 bases, with 12 bases remaining between them. The CDR3 extends over 12 amino acids. CDR1 is MNHEY, CDR2 SVGAGI, per germline.

This chain joins TRBV19 and TRBJ2-7; TRBD1 aligns across 7 bases. V gave up 1 base and J gave up 4 bases; unmatched junction bases: 10. This CDR3 is built from 16 residues. CDR1 is LNHDA, CDR2 SQIVND, per germline (reference sequence). CDR3 nucleotides: TGTGCCAGTAGTATAGTATTCGGGACAGCTGGTTACGAGCAGTACTTC. This codes for CASSIVFGTAGYEQYF.

The chain employs TRBV7-9 and TRBJ1-3; TRBD1 agrees at 7 bases. This CDR3 spans 16 amino acids. V gave up 2 bases and J gave up 4 bases; unmatched junction bases: 8. Germline-derived CDR1 and CDR2 are SEHNR and FQNEAQ (reference sequence). CDR3 sequence (DNA): TGTGCCAGCAGCTTAACCGCACAGGGGTACGGAAACACCATATATTTT. This codes for CASSLTAQGYGNTIYF.

In its sample, this clone was seen many times. V gene TRBV4-2 combines with J gene TRBJ2-7; TRBD2 agrees at 7 bases. The CDR3 loop spans 16 amino acids. Germline V gene lookup returns CDR1 LGHNA and CDR2 YNFKEQ. Trimming at V came to 4 bases and at J to 0 bases, leaving 9 bases not matched to a gene. DNA for the CDR3: TGTGCCAGCAGCCCCCGGCAGCGGGGCTACTCCTACGAGCAGTACTTC. Translated, it gives CASSPRQRGYSYEQYF.

The genes are TRBV2 and TRBJ1-5; D might be TRBD1 (6 bases). The germline V gene has CDR1 SNHLY and CDR2 FYNNEI. There are 15 residues in the CDR3. V lost 3 bases and J 3 bases, leaving 12 bases between the germline ends. CDR3 sequence reads: CASSDLSGVNQPQHF. The DNA of the CDR3 is TGTGCCAGCAGTGACTTATCAGGGGTCAATCAGCCCCAGCATTTT.

The J gene is TRBJ2-7, the V gene TRBV9; no firm D call. Trimming took off 0 bases at V and 5 bases at J, with 6 bases between the two ends. The CDR3 has 12 residues. Per the germline V gene, CDR1 is SGDLS and CDR2 is YYNGEE. In DNA form, the CDR3 reads TGTGCCAGCAGCGTAGCTGGAGACGAGCAGTACTTC. Its translation: CASSVAGDEQYF.

The CDR3 DNA follows: TGTGCCAGCAGTTCAAATAGCGGTCTTAGCACAGATACGCAGTATTTT. It yields the protein CASSSNSGLSTDTQYF. This rearrangement joins TRBV6-6 to TRBJ2-3, with D possibly TRBD2 on 6 matching bases. The CDR3 contains 16 residues. The germline V gene encodes CDR1 MNHNY and CDR2 SVGAGI (reference sequence). With 4 bases removed from V and 0 bases from J, the gap between germline ends came to 14 bases.

This clone was observed a single time. This sequence joins TRBV10-2 and TRBJ1-4, with D possibly TRBD1 on 5 matching bases. This CDR3 is 16 amino acids long. Germline V CDR1 and CDR2: WSHSY, SAAADI. Deletions cut 8 bases from V and 4 bases from J, with 20 bases between. The DNA for the CDR3 is TGCGCCAGCCACAATGGGGCAGAACTTGTTAATGAAAAACTGTTTTTT. Residues: CASHNGAELVNEKLFF.